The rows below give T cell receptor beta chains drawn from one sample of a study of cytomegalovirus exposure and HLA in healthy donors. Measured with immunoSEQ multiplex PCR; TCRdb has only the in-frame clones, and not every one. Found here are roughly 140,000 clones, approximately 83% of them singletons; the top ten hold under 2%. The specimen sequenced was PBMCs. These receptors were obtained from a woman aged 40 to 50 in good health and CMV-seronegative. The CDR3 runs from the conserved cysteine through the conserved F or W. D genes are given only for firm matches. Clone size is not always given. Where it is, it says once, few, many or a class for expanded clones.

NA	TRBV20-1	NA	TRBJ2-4	TGCAGTGCTGGCGACTTGAACATTCAGTACTTC	CSAGDLNIQYF
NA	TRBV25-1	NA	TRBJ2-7	TGTGCCAGCAGTGTAGGACATGGCTCCTACGAGCAGTACTTC	CASSVGHGSYEQYF
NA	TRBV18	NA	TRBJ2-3	TGTGCCAGCTCAGATCCTAAAAGAGATACGCAGTATTTT	CASSDPKRDTQYF
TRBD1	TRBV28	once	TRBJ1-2	TGTGCCAGCAGTTCCCCTGGGACAGGGGGCTTGATAGGTTATGGCTACACCTTC	CASSSPGTGGLIGYGYTF
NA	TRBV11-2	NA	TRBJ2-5	TGTGCCAGCAGCTTAGCGCTACTGGAGGAGACCCAGTACTTC	CASSLALLEETQYF
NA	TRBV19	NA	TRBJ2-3	TGTGCCAGTAGTATATCCCAGGGTGATACAGATACGCAGTATTTT	CASSISQGDTDTQYF
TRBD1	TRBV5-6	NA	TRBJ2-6	TGCGCCAGCAGCTGGGTGACAGGGGCCGGGGCCAACGTCCTGACTTTC	CASSWVTGAGANVLTF
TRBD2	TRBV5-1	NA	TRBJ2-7	TGCGCCAGCACCGGACTAGCGGGCAGCTCCTACGAGCAGTACTTC	CASTGLAGSSYEQYF
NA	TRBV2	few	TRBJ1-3	TGTGCCAGCAGCGATCTCCTGGGGCACACCATATATTTT	CASSDLLGHTIYF
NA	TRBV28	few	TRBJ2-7	TGTGCCAGCAGTCCTCCCGGAGGGGGCCCTTCCTACGAGCAGTACTTC	CASSPPGGGPSYEQYF
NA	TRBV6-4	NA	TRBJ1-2	TGTGCCAGCAGTGTGGTGTTGACAGTCCCATTTAACTATGGCTACACCTTC	CASSVVLTVPFNYGYTF
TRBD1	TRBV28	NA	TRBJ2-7	TGTGCCAGCAGAAGCGGGGACAGGGGGGTCGACGAGCAGTACTTC	CASRSGDRGVDEQYF
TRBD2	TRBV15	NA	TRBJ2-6	TGTGCCACCAGCAGAGGTAGCGGGGGGGCCGCAGGGGCCAACGTCCTGACTTTC	CATSRGSGGAAGANVLTF
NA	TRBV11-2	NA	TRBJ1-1	TGTGCCAGCAGCTTAGTGCTGGCGGGGGCTTTCTTT	CASSLVLAGAFF
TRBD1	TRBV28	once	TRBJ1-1	TGTGCCAGCAGTATGGGACAGGGCACTGAAGCTTTCTTT	CASSMGQGTEAFF
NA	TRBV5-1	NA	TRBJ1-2	TGCGCCAGCAGCGCTGGACAGACCTATGGCTACACCTTC	CASSAGQTYGYTF
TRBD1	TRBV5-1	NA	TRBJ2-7	TGCGCCAGCAGCTCAAACCAGGGGGCCAACGAGCAGTACTTC	CASSSNQGANEQYF
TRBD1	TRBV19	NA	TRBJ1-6	TGTGCCAGTAGAAGGGACAGGGCCTCCACCCTTAATTCACCCCTCCACTTT	CASRRDRASTLNSPLHF
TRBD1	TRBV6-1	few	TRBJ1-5	TGTGCCAGCAGTGCTGACAGGGCAAGGCAGCCCCAGCATTTT	CASSADRARQPQHF
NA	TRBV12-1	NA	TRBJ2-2	TGTGCCAGCACCTTCCTCGATGGGGCGGCCACCGGGGAGCTGTTTTTT	CASTFLDGAATGELFF
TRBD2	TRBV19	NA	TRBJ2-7	TGTGCCGGTAGTATTCGAGGACTAGCGGGCTCCGAGCAGTACTTC	CAGSIRGLAGSEQYF
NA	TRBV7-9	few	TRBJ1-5	TGTGCCAGCAGCCCGAGAGGAGGGTCCAGTCAGCCCCAGCATTTT	CASSPRGGSSQPQHF
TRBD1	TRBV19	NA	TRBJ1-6	TGTGCCAGTATGCAGGGGGTCCAGGATTCACCCCTCCACTTT	CASMQGVQDSPLHF
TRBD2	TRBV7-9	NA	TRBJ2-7	TGTGCCAGCAGCTTAGCCGGCAGGGCGGGAGGGAGCTCCTACGAGCAGTACTTC	CASSLAGRAGGSSYEQYF
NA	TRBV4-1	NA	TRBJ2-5	TGCGCCAGCAGCCAAGGGGGACTCCAAGAGACCCAGTACTTC	CASSQGGLQETQYF
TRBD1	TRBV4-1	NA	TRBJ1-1	TGCGCCAGCAGCCAGGGCGAGGAGACAGGGCGGTGGACTGAAGCTTTCTTT	CASSQGEETGRWTEAFF
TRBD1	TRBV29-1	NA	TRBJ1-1	TGCAGCGTTTGGGACAGTCGCCAAATGAACACTGAAGCTTTCTTT	CSVWDSRQMNTEAFF
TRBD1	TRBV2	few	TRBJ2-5	TGTGCCAGCAGTGGGGACAGAGGCCAAGAGACCCAGTACTTC	CASSGDRGQETQYF
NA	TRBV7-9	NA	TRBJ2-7	TGTTCCAGCAGCTTAGTCTCGGACAGCTACGAGCAGTACTTC	CSSSLVSDSYEQYF
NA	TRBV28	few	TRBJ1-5	TGTGCCAGCACTCCAGAGGGTCAGCCCCAGCATTTT	CASTPEGQPQHF
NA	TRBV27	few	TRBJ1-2	TGTGCCAGCAGTTTATATGCAGGGTTTGACTCGAGCTATGGCTACACCTTC	CASSLYAGFDSSYGYTF
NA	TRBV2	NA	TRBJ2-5	TGTGCCAGCAGTTCCAGCGGGTTGGCAGGGCCACGAGAGACCCAGTACTTC	CASSSSGLAGPRETQYF
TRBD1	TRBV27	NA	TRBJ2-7	TGTGCCAGCAGCAGAGGGACAGGCTACTACGAGCAGTACTTC	CASSRGTGYYEQYF
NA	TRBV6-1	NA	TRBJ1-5	TGTGCCAGCAGTGAACGGCAGGGAGGACAGCCCCAGCATTTT	CASSERQGGQPQHF
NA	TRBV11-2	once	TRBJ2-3	TGTGCCAGCAGCTCCTTTGGCGGGGCCGGGGATACGCAGTATTTT	CASSSFGGAGDTQYF
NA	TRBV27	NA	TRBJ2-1	TGTGCCAGCAGTTTATGGATATCCGGGAACAATGAGCAGTTCTTC	CASSLWISGNNEQFF
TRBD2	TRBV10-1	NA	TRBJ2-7	TGCGCCAGCAGTGACGGCGGGGGGCTCTACGAGCAGTACTTC	CASSDGGGLYEQYF
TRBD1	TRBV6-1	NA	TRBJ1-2	TGTGCCAGCGACGGGACAGGGTTTCGAGGCTACACCTTC	CASDGTGFRGYTF
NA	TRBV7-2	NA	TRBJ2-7	TGTGCCAGCAGCTTAGATCGTGGCCTCTACGAGCAGTACTTC	CASSLDRGLYEQYF
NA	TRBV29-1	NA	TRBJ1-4	TGCAGCGTTCAAGAGGCAGGGGTAGGAGAAAAACTGTTTTTT	CSVQEAGVGEKLFF
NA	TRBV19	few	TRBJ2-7	TGTGCCAGTGGACCGCGGGGTGAGCAGTACTTC	CASGPRGEQYF